The 23 T cell receptor beta chains listed next were all sequenced from one sample in a study of cytomegalovirus exposure and HLA in healthy donors. This table comes from immunoSEQ multiplex PCR, and its TCRdb copy is limited to in-frame clones, with some not included. The sample has roughly 150,000 clones, more than 85% seen once. Sequencing was performed on PBMCs. The source of these receptors is a man aged 18 to 29 in good health and CMV-seronegative.

The chain carries TRBV5-4 and TRBJ2-7; D remains ambiguous. The CDR3 has 12 residues. The germline V gene has CDR1 SGHNT and CDR2 YYREEE (reference sequence). Trimming took 1 base from V and 6 from J, leaving 8 bases between them. CDR3 DNA: TGTGCCAGCAGCTTGAATCGTCTCGAGCAGTACTTC. Residues: CASSLNRLEQYF.

J is TRBJ1-5 and V is TRBV6-1, with D possibly TRBD1 on 6 matching bases. In germline, CDR1 is MNHNS, CDR2 SASEGT. The CDR3 is made up of 16 amino acids. V dropped 3 bases and J dropped 3 bases, with 15 bases sitting between them. DNA for the CDR3: TGTGCCAGCAGTGAGGGCAGGGGAGCCTCCAATCAGCCCCAGCATTTT. Protein sequence: CASSEGRGASNQPQHF.

V and J are TRBV5-4 and TRBJ1-3, with 9 bases fitting TRBD1. CDR3 size: 16 residues. V was pared by 4 bases and J by 1 base, with 6 bases of the junction left unmatched. Germline V CDR1 and CDR2: SGHNT, YYREEE (reference sequence). The CDR3 nucleotides read TGTGCCAGCAGCCAGGGACAGGGTCGGTCTGGAAACACCATATATTTT. Protein product: CASSQGQGRSGNTIYF.

The gene calls are TRBV7-7 and TRBJ2-2; 8 bases align to TRBD2. Unmatched junction bases numbered 9, after V lost 5 bases and J lost 4 bases. Germline assignment: CDR1 SSHAT and CDR2 FNYEAQ (reference sequence). The CDR3 is 16 residues long. The CDR3 loop reads CASSPVTGGSTGELFF. Here the CDR3 DNA reads TGTGCCAGCAGCCCCGTGACGGGGGGGAGCACCGGGGAGCTGTTTTTT. Combining the CDR3 with reference TRBV7-7 and TRBJ2-2 gives the whole variable domain GAGVSQSPRYKVTKRGQDVTLRCDPISSHATLYWYQQALGQGPEFLTYFNYEAQPDKSGLPSDRFSAERPEGSISTLTIQRTEQRDSAMYRCASSPVTGGSTGELFFGEGSRLTVL.

V gene TRBV29-1 combines with J gene TRBJ2-3; 9 positions match TRBD1. This CDR3 is built from 15 residues. The V gene's germline CDR1 is SQVTM and CDR2 ANQGSEA. V gave up 4 bases and J gave up 2 bases; unmatched junction bases: 7. CDR3 protein: CSVGVGQGITDTQYF. CDR3 DNA sequence: TGCAGCGTTGGGGTCGGACAGGGGATCACAGATACGCAGTATTTT.

The chain recombines TRBV30 with TRBJ2-5; 16 bases align to TRBD2. V gave up 2 bases and J gave up 5 bases; unmatched junction bases: 5. The CDR3 has 16 amino acids. Germline CDR1 reads GTSNPN; CDR2 reads SVGIG (reference sequence). CDR3 in amino acids: CAWSLGLAGGLETQYF. The CDR3 coding sequence is TGTGCCTGGAGTCTGGGACTAGCGGGGGGGCTGGAGACCCAGTACTTC. The full variable domain, with the rest looked up from reference TRBV30 and TRBJ2-5, is SQTIHQWPATLVQPVGSPLSLECTVEGTSNPNLYWYRQAAGRGLQLLFYSVGIGQISSEVPQNLSASRPQDRQFILSSKKLLLSDSGFYLCAWSLGLAGGLETQYFGPGTRLLVL.

V gene TRBV13 combines with J gene TRBJ2-5, with a tentative D call TRBD1 (6 bases). The germline V and J ends were trimmed by 1 base and 5 bases, with 8 bases remaining between them. Germline CDR1 and CDR2: PRHDT and FYEKMQ (reference sequence). CDR3 length: 13 residues. CDR3 sequence (DNA): TGTGCCAGCAGCTTAGCAGGGGCTGAGACCCAGTACTTC. This sequence encodes CASSLAGAETQYF.

The CDR3, as DNA: TGTGCCAGTACAGGGGGCTTTTTCACTGAAGCTTTCTTT. It yields the protein CASTGGFFTEAFF. The gene calls are TRBV19 and TRBJ1-1; 8 positions agree with TRBD1. Germline assignment: CDR1 LNHDA and CDR2 SQIVND (reference sequence). J gave up 4 bases and V 7 bases, and 5 bases lay outside the gene matches. This CDR3 has 13 residues.

J is TRBJ1-4 and V is TRBV18; D not resolved. Trimming pared 1 base from V and 0 bases from J, leaving 9 bases between. The germline CDR1 and CDR2 sequences are KGHSH and LQKENI. The CDR3 length is 16 residues. CDR3 in amino acids: CASSPQRAATNEKLFF. In nucleotides, the CDR3 is TGTGCCAGCTCACCACAGAGGGCAGCAACTAATGAAAAACTGTTTTTT.

The rearrangement uses TRBV5-4 and TRBJ1-5; 7 bases agree with TRBD1. The junction had 7 bases not matched to a gene; V was cut back by 2 bases and J by 2 bases. The germline gives CDR1 SGHNT, CDR2 YYREEE (reference sequence). The CDR3 is made up of 16 amino acids. The DNA of the CDR3 is TGTGCCAGCAGCTTAGGAGGGGGCTCGGGCAATCAGCCCCAGCATTTT. Its translation is CASSLGGGSGNQPQHF.

This rearrangement joins TRBV5-1 to TRBJ1-1; a possible D gene is TRBD1 (5 bases). CDR1 is SGHRS and CDR2 is YFSETQ in the germline V gene. Trimming cost V 4 bases and J 1 base, with 20 bases left between them. The CDR3 contains 17 residues. The CDR3 loop is CASSHTGGRVANTEAFF. CDR3 nucleotide sequence: TGCGCCAGCAGCCATACCGGGGGGAGGGTCGCGAACACTGAAGCTTTCTTT.

The V gene is TRBV27, the J gene TRBJ1-2; D call uncertain. Trimming removed 2 bases at V and 0 bases at J, with 7 bases between. Germline lookup yields CDR1 MNHEY and CDR2 SMNVEV (reference sequence). There are 14 residues in the CDR3. In DNA form, the CDR3 reads TGTGCCAGCAGTTTAAACAGAGCTAACTATGGCTACACCTTC. It is translated as CASSLNRANYGYTF.

The J gene is TRBJ2-4, the V gene TRBV6-5; no clear D gene. V was clipped by 4 bases and J by 0 bases, with 10 bases between them. The CDR3 covers 15 residues. The germline CDR1 and CDR2 sequences are MNHEY and SVGAGI. The CDR3 DNA reads TGTGCCAGCAGTTCCCCGAGACTAGCCAAAAACATTCAGTACTTC. Its protein is CASSSPRLAKNIQYF.

The rearrangement joins TRBV2 to TRBJ2-7, with TRBD2 matching over 8 bases. V trimming: 4 bases; J trimming: 4 bases; junction bases outside the gene matches: 6. The CDR3 is 14 residues long. Germline V lookup: CDR1 SNHLY, CDR2 FYNNEI. The CDR3: CASSGASGWYEQYV. In nucleotides, the CDR3 is TGTGCCAGCAGTGGGGCTAGCGGGTGGTACGAGCAGTACGTC.

This clone was detected only a few times. CDR3 bases: TGTGCCAGCAGCTCTTGGACTAGCGCGAACACCGGGGAGCTGTTTTTT. Its translation: CASSSWTSANTGELFF. The V gene is TRBV7-9, the J gene TRBJ2-2; 9 nucleotides align to TRBD2. Germline V gene lookup returns CDR1 SEHNR and CDR2 FQNEAQ (reference sequence). Unmatched junction bases numbered 3, after V lost 4 bases and J lost 0 bases. The CDR3 runs to 16 residues.

The chain links TRBV27 to TRBJ2-3; D call uncertain. The germline V gene has CDR1 MNHEY and CDR2 SMNVEV (reference sequence). CDR3 size: 13 residues. V lost 8 bases to trimming and J lost 1 base, with 10 bases between them. The DNA for the CDR3 is TGTGCCAGCCGAAGACACCGCACAGATACGCAGTATTTT. It specifies CASRRHRTDTQYF.

The rearrangement joins TRBV6-1 to TRBJ2-7, with TRBD2 as a possible D gene (5 bases). V was cut by 8 bases and J by 2 bases, with 13 bases left in between. The CDR3 spans 13 residues. Germline V gene sequence: CDR1 MNHNS, CDR2 SASEGT. The CDR3, as DNA: TGTGCCAGCGAAACCGGGATAACCTACGAGCAGTACTTC. Translated: CASETGITYEQYF.

CDR3 protein: CASSVVSGTTGELFF. Written as DNA, the CDR3 is TGTGCCAGCAGCGTAGTTAGCGGGACCACCGGGGAGCTGTTTTTT. The V and J genes are TRBV9 and TRBJ2-2; TRBD2 matches 8 bases. CDR1 is SGDLS, CDR2 YYNGEE, per germline. CDR3 length: 15 residues. J was trimmed by 4 bases and V by 0 bases; bases with no gene match: 2.

The chain recombines TRBV13 with TRBJ1-1, with D perhaps matching TRBD1 (5 bases). Germline values: CDR1 PRHDT, CDR2 FYEKMQ (reference sequence). The V and J ends lost 2 bases and 4 bases respectively, with 8 bases between them. This CDR3 comprises 13 residues. The CDR3 DNA is TGTGCCAGCAGCTTAAAAAGGGGCACTGAAGCTTTCTTT. Translated, it gives CASSLKRGTEAFF.

This clone has just a few counts. The rearrangement joins TRBV7-8 to TRBJ1-2, with D possibly TRBD1 on 6 matching bases. Germline CDR1 is SGHVS and CDR2 is FQNEAQ. The CDR3 is made up of 13 amino acids. The V end was cut by 5 bases, the J end by 4 bases, with 11 bases between. The CDR3 loop reads CASSLGQIYGYTF. The CDR3, as DNA: TGTGCCAGCAGCCTAGGACAGATCTATGGCTACACCTTC.

This clone has only one observation. The chain couples TRBV6-6 to TRBJ1-1; 8 bases fit TRBD1. V lost 3 bases to trimming and J lost 5 bases; unmatched junction nucleotides: 11. CDR1 is MNHNY and CDR2 is SVGAGI in the germline V gene (reference sequence). This CDR3 is 16 amino acids long. DNA for the CDR3: TGTGCCAGCAGTTATTGGACAGGGAGGGGGGGAACTGAAGCTTTCTTT. It translates to CASSYWTGRGGTEAFF.

This clone was found once. The V and J genes are TRBV29-1 and TRBJ2-5, with D maybe TRBD2 (6 bases). The germline CDR1 and CDR2 sequences are SQVTM and ANQGSEA. Trimming stripped 7 bases from V and 5 bases from J, with 17 bases between. CDR3 length equals 13 residues. The CDR3 DNA follows: TGCAGCGCCGCGTCCACGGGACTGGAGACCCAGTACTTC. Translation: CSAASTGLETQYF.

The chain links TRBV15 to TRBJ2-1, with 9 bases aligning to TRBD2. The germline CDR1 and CDR2 sequences are LNHNV and YYDKDF (reference sequence). The CDR3 runs 15 residues. Trimming at V came to 0 bases and at J to 3 bases, leaving 0 bases not matched to a gene. The CDR3 protein is CATSRERGGYNEQFF. As DNA, the CDR3 is TGTGCCACCAGCAGAGAGCGGGGGGGCTACAATGAGCAGTTCTTC. Based on the CDR3 plus reference TRBV15 and TRBJ2-1, the full variable domain is DAMVIQNPRYQVTQFGKPVTLSCSQTLNHNVMYWYQQKSSQAPKLLFHYYDKDFNNEADTPDNFQSRRPNTSFCFLDIRSPGLGDTAMYLCATSRERGGYNEQFFGPGTRLTVL.